The 9 T cell receptor beta chains below were found in one sample sequenced in a study of brain T cells in children with intractable seizures. Produced via immunoSEQ multiplex PCR; TCRdb's table is partial and in-frame only. The sample has around 80,000 clones, around 90% seen once. The sample consisted of peripheral blood, taken at surgery. These receptors all come from a girl aged 2-10 years with Rasmussen encephalitis and intractable seizures.

V and J are TRBV24-1 and TRBJ2-2; the match to TRBD2 covers 8 bases. This CDR3 is 19 amino acids long. In germline, CDR1 is KGHDR, CDR2 SFDVKD. V lost 3 bases, J lost 3 bases, and 14 bases stayed unmatched. The CDR3: CATSDPTRREAKDTGELFF. The CDR3 DNA reads as TGTGCCACCAGTGATCCCACCCGGCGGGAGGCCAAGGACACCGGGGAGCTGTTTTTT.

The V and J genes are TRBV24-1 and TRBJ1-2, with TRBD1 matching 7 bases. The germline V gene has CDR1 KGHDR and CDR2 SFDVKD. This CDR3 contains 12 residues. V shed 6 bases and J 8 bases; nucleotides not matched to a gene: 5. This chain's CDR3 is CATSQGGDGYTF. DNA for the CDR3: TGTGCCACCAGTCAAGGGGGCGACGGCTACACCTTC.

Notes on this clone: The sample has other DNA sequences that encode this CDR3 too. The chain links TRBV27 to TRBJ2-3; D not resolved. The germline V and J ends were trimmed by 5 bases and 0 bases, with 3 bases remaining between them. CDR1 is MNHEY, CDR2 SMNVEV, per germline (reference sequence). The CDR3 sequence is 12 residues long. CDR3 residues: CASSPSTDTQYF. CDR3 DNA: TGTGCCAGCAGTCCAAGCACAGATACGCAGTATTTT.

The CDR3 reads CSALGQVKRTQYF. CDR3 nucleotides: TGCAGCGCTTTAGGACAGGTCAAGAGGACCCAGTACTTC. This chain links TRBV29-1 with TRBJ2-5, with 7 bases aligning to TRBD1. This CDR3 spans 13 amino acids. V shed 7 bases, J shed 7 bases, and the junction held 12 bases outside the gene matches. CDR1 is SQVTM, CDR2 ANQGSEA, per germline.

The chain combines TRBV7-9 with TRBJ1-4, with TRBD1 matching over 9 bases. The germline gives CDR1 SEHNR, CDR2 FQNEAQ (reference sequence). With V trimmed by 4 bases and J by 2 bases, 8 bases remained unmatched. This CDR3 spans 17 amino acids. The CDR3 reads CASSSSGTGLTNEKLFF. The CDR3 nucleotides are TGTGCCAGCAGCTCCTCCGGGACAGGGTTGACTAATGAAAAACTGTTTTTT.

The genes are TRBV5-6 and TRBJ2-1; D may match TRBD1 or TRBD2 (6 bases each). V lost 7 bases to trimming and J lost 0 bases, with 26 bases between them. CDR3 size: 19 residues. The germline gives CDR1 SGHDT, CDR2 YYEEEE. The CDR3 DNA reads as TGTGCCAGCCGTGGGGGGCCTGGAGGTTTACAAAGCTCCTACAATGAGCAGTTCTTC. It specifies CASRGGPGGLQSSYNEQFF.

The chain recombines TRBV9 with TRBJ1-3, with a tentative D call TRBD1 (5 bases). V was shortened by 4 bases and J by 4 bases, with 21 bases between the two germline ends. The germline CDR1 and CDR2 sequences are SGDLS and YYNGEE. The CDR3 has 17 residues. CDR3 sequence (DNA): TGTGCCAGCAGCCCCCGCGGGGTGGGGACGTCCGGAAACACCATATATTTT. It is translated as CASSPRGVGTSGNTIYF.

The chain has TRBV18 and TRBJ1-1, with 7 bases aligning to TRBD1. The CDR3 runs 14 residues. V lost 3 bases, J lost 0 bases, and 1 base stayed unmatched. In germline, CDR1 is KGHSH, CDR2 LQKENI. CDR3 bases: TGTGCCAGCTCACCGGACAGGCTGAACACTGAAGCTTTCTTT. Amino acid sequence: CASSPDRLNTEAFF.

The chain recombines TRBV5-1 with TRBJ2-5, with TRBD1 matching 8 bases. The length of the CDR3 is 14 residues. Germline CDR1 is SGHRS and CDR2 is YFSETQ. Trimming cost V 1 base and J 3 bases; bases outside gene matches: 2. The CDR3: CASSLLTGEETQYF. The CDR3 region has the DNA TGCGCCAGCAGCTTGTTGACAGGGGAAGAGACCCAGTACTTC.